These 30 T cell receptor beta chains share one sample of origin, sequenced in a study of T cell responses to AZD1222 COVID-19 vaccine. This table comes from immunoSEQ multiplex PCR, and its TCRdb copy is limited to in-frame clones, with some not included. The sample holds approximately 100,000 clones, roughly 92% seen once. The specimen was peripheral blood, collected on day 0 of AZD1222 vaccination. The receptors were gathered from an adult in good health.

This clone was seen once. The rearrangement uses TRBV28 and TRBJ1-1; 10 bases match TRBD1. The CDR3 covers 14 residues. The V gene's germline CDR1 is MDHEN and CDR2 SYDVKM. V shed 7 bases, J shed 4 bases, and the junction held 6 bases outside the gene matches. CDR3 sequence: CASTQDRGITEAFF. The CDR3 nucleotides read TGTGCCAGCACTCAGGACAGGGGGATCACTGAAGCTTTCTTT.

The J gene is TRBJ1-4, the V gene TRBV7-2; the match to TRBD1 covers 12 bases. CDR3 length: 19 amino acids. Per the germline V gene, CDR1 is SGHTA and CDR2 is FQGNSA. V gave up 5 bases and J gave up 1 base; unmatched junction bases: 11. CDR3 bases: TGTGCCAGCAGCGGAGCGCTGGGACAGGGGGCGAGAACTAATGAAAAACTGTTTTTT. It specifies CASSGALGQGARTNEKLFF.

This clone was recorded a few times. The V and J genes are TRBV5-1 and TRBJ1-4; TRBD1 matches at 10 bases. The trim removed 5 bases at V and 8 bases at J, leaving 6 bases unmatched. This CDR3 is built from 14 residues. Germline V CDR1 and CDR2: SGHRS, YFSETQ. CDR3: CASSSGTGEEKLFF. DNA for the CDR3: TGCGCCAGCAGTAGTGGGACAGGGGAAGAAAAACTGTTTTTT.

CDR3 DNA sequence: TGTGCCAGCAGCTTAGTTTTGACAGGGGTTGACGACGAGCAGTACTTC. It specifies CASSLVLTGVDDEQYF. This rearrangement joins TRBV11-2 to TRBJ2-7, with 8 bases identical to TRBD1. Trimming took 1 base from V and 5 from J; bases not matched to a gene: 10. This CDR3 spans 16 amino acids. Per germline, CDR1 SGHAT and CDR2 FQNNGV. Combining the CDR3 with reference TRBV11-2 and TRBJ2-7 gives the whole variable domain EAGVAQSPRYKIIEKRQSVAFWCNPISGHATLYWYQQILGQGPKLLIQFQNNGVVDDSQLPKDRFSAERLKGVDSTLKIQPAKLEDSAVYLCASSLVLTGVDDEQYFGPGTRLTVT.

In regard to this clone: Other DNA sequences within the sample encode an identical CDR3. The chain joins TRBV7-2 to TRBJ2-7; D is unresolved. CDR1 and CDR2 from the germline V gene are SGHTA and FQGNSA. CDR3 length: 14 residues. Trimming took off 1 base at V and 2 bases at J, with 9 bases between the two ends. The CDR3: CASSLVQGTYEQYF. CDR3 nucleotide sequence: TGTGCCAGCAGCTTAGTACAAGGGACCTACGAGCAGTACTTC. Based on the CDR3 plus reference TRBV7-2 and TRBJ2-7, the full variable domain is GAGVSQSPSNKVTEKGKDVELRCDPISGHTALYWYRQSLGQGLEFLIYFQGNSAPDKSGLPSDRFSAERTGGSVSTLTIQRTQQEDSAVYLCASSLVQGTYEQYFGPGTRLTVT.

This CDR3 is CASSVAGTGGEAFF. The CDR3 coding sequence is TGTGCCAGCAGCGTAGCCGGGACAGGGGGGGAAGCTTTCTTT. The rearrangement links TRBV9 to TRBJ1-1; 11 bases line up with TRBD1. Germline CDR1 reads SGDLS; CDR2 reads YYNGEE. The trim removed 0 bases at V and 8 bases at J, leaving 3 bases unmatched. The CDR3 covers 14 residues.

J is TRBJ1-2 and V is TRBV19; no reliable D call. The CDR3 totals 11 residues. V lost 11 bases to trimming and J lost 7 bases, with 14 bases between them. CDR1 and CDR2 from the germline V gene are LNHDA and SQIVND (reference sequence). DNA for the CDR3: TGTGCCTCCTCCCGAGAGGGTGGCTACACCTTC. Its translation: CASSREGGYTF.

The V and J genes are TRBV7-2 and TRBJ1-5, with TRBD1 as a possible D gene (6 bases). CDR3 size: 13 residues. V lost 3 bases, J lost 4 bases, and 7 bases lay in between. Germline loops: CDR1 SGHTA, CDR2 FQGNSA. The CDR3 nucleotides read TGTGCCAGCAGCTTCCAGGGGAATCAGCCCCAGCATTTT. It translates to CASSFQGNQPQHF.

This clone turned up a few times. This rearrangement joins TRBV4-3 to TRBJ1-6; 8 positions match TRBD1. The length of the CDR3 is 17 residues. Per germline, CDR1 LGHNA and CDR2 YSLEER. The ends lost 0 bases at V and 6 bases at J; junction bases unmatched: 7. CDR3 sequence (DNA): TGCGCCAGCAGCCAAGATCGGCCGACAGGGGTTAATTCACCCCTCCACTTT. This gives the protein CASSQDRPTGVNSPLHF.

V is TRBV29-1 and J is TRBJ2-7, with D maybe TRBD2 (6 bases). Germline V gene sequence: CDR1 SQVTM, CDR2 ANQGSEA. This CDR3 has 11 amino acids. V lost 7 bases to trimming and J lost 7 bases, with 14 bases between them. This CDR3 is CSARTGDEQYF. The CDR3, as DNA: TGCAGCGCCCGAACGGGGGATGAGCAGTACTTC.

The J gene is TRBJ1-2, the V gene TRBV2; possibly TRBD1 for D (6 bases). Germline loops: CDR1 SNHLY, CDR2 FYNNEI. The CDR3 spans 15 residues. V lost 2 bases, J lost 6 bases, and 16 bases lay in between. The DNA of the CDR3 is TGTGCCAGCAGTGAACCAGGGGTCAACGTGAATGGCTACACCTTC. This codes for CASSEPGVNVNGYTF.

CDR3 nucleotides: TGTGCCAGCAGCGACAGGGGTCGGACTGAAGCTTTCTTT. Amino acid sequence: CASSDRGRTEAFF. The chain recombines TRBV28 with TRBJ1-1, with 8 bases lining up with TRBD1. The length of the CDR3 is 13 residues. V was clipped by 6 bases and J by 5 bases; unmatched bases: 5. From germline, CDR1 is MDHEN and CDR2 SYDVKM.

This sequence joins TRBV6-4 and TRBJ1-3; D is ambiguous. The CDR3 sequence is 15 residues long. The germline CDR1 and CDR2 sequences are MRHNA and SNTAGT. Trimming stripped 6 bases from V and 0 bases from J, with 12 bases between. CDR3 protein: CASRYSLSSGNTIYF. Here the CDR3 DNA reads TGTGCCAGCAGGTACAGCCTCAGCTCTGGAAACACCATATATTTT.

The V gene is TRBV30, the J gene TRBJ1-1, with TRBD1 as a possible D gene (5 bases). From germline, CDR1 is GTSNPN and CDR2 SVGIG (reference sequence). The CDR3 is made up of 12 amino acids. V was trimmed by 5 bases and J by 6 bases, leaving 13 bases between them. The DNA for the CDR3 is TGTGCCTGGGGGGGGGACGGTTCTGAAGCTTTCTTT. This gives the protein CAWGGDGSEAFF.

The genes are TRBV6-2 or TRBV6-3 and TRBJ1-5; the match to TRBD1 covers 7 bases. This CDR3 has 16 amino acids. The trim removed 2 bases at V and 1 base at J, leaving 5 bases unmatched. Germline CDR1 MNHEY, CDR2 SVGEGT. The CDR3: CASSYQTGLSNQPQHF. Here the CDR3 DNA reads TGTGCCAGCAGTTACCAGACAGGGCTGAGCAATCAGCCCCAGCATTTT.

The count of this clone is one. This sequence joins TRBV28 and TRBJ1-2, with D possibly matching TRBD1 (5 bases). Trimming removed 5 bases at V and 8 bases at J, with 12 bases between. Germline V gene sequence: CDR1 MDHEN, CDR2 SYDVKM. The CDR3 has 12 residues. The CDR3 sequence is CASSILREGYTF. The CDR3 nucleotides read TGTGCCAGCAGTATTCTCAGGGAGGGCTACACCTTC.

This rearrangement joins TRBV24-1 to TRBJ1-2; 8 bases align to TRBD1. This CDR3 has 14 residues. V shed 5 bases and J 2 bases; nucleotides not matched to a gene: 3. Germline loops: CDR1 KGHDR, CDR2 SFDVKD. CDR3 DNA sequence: TGTGCCACCAGTGTCAGGGGGCAGAACTATGGCTACACCTTC. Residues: CATSVRGQNYGYTF.

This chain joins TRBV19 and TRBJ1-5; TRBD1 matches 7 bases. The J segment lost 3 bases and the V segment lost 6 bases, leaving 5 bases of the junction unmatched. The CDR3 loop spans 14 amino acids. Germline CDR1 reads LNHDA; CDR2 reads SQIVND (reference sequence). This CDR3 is CASRGQAINQPQHF. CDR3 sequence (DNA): TGTGCCAGTAGAGGACAGGCGATCAATCAGCCCCAGCATTTT.

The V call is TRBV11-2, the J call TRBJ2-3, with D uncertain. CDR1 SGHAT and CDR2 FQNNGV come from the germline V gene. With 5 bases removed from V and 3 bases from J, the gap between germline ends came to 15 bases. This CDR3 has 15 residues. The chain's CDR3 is CASSPNRSFTDTQYF. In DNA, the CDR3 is TGTGCCAGCAGCCCCAACCGATCTTTTACAGATACGCAGTATTTT.

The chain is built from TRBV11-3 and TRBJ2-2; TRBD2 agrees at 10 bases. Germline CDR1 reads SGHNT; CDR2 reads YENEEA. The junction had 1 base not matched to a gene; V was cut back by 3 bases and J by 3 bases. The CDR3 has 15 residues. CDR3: CASSFLAGDTGELFF. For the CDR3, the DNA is TGTGCCAGCAGCTTCCTAGCGGGGGACACCGGGGAGCTGTTTTTT.

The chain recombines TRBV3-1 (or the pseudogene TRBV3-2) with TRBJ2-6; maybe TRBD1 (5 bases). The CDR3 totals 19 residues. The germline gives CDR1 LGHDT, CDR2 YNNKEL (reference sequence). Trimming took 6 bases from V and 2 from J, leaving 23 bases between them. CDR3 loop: CASRPYGIKGMAGANVLTF. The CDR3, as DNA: TGTGCCAGCAGACCGTATGGAATCAAGGGGATGGCTGGGGCCAACGTCCTGACTTTC.

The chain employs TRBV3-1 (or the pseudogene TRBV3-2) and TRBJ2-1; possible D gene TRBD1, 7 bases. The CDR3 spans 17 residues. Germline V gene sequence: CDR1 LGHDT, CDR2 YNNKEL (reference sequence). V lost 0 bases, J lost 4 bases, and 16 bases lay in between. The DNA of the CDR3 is TGTGCCAGCAGCCAAGATATGTGGCGGGGACAGTACAATGAGCAGTTCTTC. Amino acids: CASSQDMWRGQYNEQFF.

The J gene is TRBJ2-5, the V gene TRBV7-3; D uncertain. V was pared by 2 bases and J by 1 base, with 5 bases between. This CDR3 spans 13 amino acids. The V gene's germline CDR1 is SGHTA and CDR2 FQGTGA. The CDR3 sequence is CASSLGSQETQYF. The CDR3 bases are TGTGCCAGCAGCTTAGGCTCCCAAGAGACCCAGTACTTC.

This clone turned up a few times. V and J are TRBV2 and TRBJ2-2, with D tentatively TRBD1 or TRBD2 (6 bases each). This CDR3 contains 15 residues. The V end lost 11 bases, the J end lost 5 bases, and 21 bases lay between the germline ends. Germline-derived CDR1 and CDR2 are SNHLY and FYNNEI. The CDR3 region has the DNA TGTGCCGTAGCTGGGGGGACATTAGGGACCGGGGAGCTGTTTTTT. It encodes CAVAGGTLGTGELFF.

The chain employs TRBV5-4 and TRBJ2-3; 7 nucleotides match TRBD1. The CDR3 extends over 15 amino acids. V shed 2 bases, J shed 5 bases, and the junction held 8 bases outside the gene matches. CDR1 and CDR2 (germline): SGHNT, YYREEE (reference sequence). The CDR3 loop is CASSLNRGSGDTQYF. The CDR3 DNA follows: TGTGCCAGCAGCTTAAACAGGGGTTCAGGAGATACGCAGTATTTT.

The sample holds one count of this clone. The CDR3: CASSLGPSSYGYTF. In DNA, the CDR3 is TGCGCCAGCAGCTTGGGGCCCTCCTCTTATGGCTACACCTTC. The V gene is TRBV5-1, the J gene TRBJ1-2; D uncertain. CDR1 and CDR2 from the germline V gene are SGHRS and YFSETQ. CDR3 length equals 14 residues. The V and J ends lost 0 bases and 5 bases respectively, with 11 bases between them.

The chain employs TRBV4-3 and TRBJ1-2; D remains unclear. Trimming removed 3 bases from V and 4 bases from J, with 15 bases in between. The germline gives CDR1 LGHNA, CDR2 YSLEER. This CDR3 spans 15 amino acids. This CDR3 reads CASSQTHRTAYGYTF. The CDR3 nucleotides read TGCGCCAGCAGCCAGACGCACCGGACGGCCTATGGCTACACCTTC.

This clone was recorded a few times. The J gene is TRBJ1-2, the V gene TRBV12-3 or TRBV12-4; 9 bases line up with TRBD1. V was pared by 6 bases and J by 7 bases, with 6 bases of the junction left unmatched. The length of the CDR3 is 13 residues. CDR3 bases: TGTGCCAGCAGCACAGGACAGGGGAGTGGCTACACCTTC. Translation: CASSTGQGSGYTF.

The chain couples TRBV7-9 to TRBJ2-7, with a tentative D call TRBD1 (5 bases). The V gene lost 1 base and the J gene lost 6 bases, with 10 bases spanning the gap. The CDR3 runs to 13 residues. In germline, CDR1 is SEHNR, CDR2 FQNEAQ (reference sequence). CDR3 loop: CASSLVGDREQYF. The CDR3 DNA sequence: TGTGCCAGCAGCTTAGTAGGGGATCGCGAGCAGTACTTC. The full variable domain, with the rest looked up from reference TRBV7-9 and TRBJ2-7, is DTGVSQNPRHKITKRGQNVTFRCDPISEHNRLYWYRQTLGQGPEFLTYFQNEAQLEKSRLLSDRFSAERPKGSFSTLEIQRTEQGDSAMYLCASSLVGDREQYFGPGTRLTVT.

CDR3 in amino acids: CASSLGGGETQYF. The CDR3 DNA sequence: TGTGCCAGCAGCTTAGGTGGGGGAGAGACCCAGTACTTC. The rearrangement links TRBV7-9 to TRBJ2-5, with D perhaps TRBD1 or TRBD2 (5 bases each). The germline gives CDR1 SEHNR, CDR2 FQNEAQ (reference sequence). V was cut by 1 base and J by 4 bases, with 7 bases left in between. The CDR3 is 13 residues long.